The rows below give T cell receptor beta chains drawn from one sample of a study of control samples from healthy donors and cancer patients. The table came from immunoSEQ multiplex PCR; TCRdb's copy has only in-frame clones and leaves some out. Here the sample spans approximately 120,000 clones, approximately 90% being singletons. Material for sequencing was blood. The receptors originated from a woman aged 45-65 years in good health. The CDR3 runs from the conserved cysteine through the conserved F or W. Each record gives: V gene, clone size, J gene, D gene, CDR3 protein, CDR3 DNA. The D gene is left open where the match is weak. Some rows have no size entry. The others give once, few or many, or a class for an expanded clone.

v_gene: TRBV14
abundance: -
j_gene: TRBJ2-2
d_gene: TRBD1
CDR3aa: CASSRGQGTGELFF
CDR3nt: TGTGCCAGCAGCCGAGGACAGGGTACCGGGGAGCTGTTTTTT

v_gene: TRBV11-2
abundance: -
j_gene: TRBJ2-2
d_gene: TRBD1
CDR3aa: CATSNRGTGGELFF
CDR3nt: TGTGCCACCTCTAACAGGGGGACCGGCGGGGAGCTGTTTTTT

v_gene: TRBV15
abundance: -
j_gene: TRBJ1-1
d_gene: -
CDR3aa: CATRTGRQANTEAFF
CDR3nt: TGTGCCACCCGCACCGGGAGACAGGCGAACACTGAAGCTTTCTTT

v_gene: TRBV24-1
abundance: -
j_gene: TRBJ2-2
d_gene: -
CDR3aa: CATDVGSGELFF
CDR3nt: TGTGCCACCGATGTAGGGTCTGGGGAGCTGTTTTTT

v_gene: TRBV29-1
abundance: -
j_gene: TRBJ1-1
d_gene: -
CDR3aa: CSVLTVAYTEAFF
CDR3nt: TGCAGCGTTCTTACGGTAGCCTACACTGAAGCTTTCTTT

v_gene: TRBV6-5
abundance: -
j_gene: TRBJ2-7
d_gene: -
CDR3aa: CASIELPSSYEQYF
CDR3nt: TGTGCCAGCATCGAGCTCCCGAGCTCCTACGAGCAGTACTTC

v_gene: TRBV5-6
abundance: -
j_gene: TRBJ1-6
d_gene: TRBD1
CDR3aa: CASSSDRTGVSTPLHF
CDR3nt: TGTGCCAGCAGCTCTGACCGGACAGGGGTATCGACACCCCTCCACTTT

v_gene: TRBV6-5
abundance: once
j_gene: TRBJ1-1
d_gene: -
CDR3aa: CASSYSGGNTEAFF
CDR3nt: TGTGCCAGCAGTTACTCAGGGGGTAACACTGAAGCTTTCTTT

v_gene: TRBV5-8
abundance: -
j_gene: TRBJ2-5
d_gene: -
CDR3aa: CASSLSKTQYF
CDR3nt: TGTGCCAGCAGCTTGTCGAAGACCCAGTACTTC

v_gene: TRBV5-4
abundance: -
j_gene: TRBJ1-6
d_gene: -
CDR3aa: CASSSLQGRDSYNSPLHF
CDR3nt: TGTGCCAGCAGCTCTCTCCAGGGAAGAGACTCCTATAATTCACCCCTCCACTTT

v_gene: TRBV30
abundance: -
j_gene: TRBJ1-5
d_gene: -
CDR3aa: CAWSVGVSNQPQHF
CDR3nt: TGTGCCTGGAGTGTAGGGGTTAGCAATCAGCCCCAGCATTTT

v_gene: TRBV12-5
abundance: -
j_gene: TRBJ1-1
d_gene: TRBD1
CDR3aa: CASGTDRANTEAFF
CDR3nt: TGTGCTAGTGGTACGGACAGGGCGAACACTGAAGCTTTCTTT

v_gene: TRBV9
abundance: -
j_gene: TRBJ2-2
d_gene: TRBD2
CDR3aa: CASSYGLAGAYTGELFF
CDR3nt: TGTGCCAGCAGCTACGGACTAGCGGGGGCGTACACCGGGGAGCTGTTTTTT

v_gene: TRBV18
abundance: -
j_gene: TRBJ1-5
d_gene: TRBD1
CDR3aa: CASSHRGLSNQPQHF
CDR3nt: TGTGCCAGCTCACACAGGGGCCTGAGCAATCAGCCCCAGCATTTT

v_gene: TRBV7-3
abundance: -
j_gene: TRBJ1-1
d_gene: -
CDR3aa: CASSSGGLDTEAFF
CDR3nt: TGTGCCAGCAGCTCGGGTGGGTTGGACACTGAAGCTTTCTTT

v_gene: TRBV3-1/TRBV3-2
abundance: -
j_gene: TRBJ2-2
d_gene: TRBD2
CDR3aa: CASSQAAGTGELFF
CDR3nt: TGTGCCAGCAGCCAAGCAGCGGGGACCGGGGAGCTGTTTTTT

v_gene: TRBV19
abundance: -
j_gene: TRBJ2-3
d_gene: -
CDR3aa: CASRDIWGVSDTQYF
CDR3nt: TGTGCCAGTAGAGATATTTGGGGGGTATCAGATACGCAGTATTTT

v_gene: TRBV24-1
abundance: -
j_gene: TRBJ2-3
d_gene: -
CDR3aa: CATSVGGTDTQYF
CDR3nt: TGTGCCACCAGTGTCGGGGGAACAGATACGCAGTATTTT

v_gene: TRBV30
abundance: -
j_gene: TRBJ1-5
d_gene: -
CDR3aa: CAWSVRTGSQPQHF
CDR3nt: TGTGCCTGGAGTGTACGTACAGGGAGTCAGCCCCAGCATTTT

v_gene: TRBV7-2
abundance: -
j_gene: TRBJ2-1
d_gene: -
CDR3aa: CASSFSSVFSIEQFF
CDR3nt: TGTGCCAGCAGCTTTAGTAGCGTCTTCAGTATTGAGCAGTTCTTC

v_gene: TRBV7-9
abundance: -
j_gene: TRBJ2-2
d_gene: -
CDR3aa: CASSLAQGTTGELFF
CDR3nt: TGTGCCAGCAGCTTAGCCCAGGGGACCACCGGGGAGCTGTTTTTT

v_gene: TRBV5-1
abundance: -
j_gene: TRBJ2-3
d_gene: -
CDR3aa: CASEDGGTTDTQYF
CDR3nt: TGCGCCAGCGAGGACGGGGGAACCACAGATACGCAGTATTTT

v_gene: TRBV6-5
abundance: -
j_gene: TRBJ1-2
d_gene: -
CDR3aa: CASNVGDTIHGYTF
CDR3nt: TGTGCCAGCAATGTGGGGGATACTATCCATGGCTACACCTTC

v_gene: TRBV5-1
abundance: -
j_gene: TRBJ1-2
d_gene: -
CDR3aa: CASSLVAGATANGYTF
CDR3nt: TGCGCCAGCAGCTTGGTGGCCGGGGCGACAGCAAATGGCTACACCTTC

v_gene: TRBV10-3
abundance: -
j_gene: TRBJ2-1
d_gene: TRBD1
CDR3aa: CAISESETGVLYNEQFF
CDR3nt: TGTGCCATCAGTGAGTCGGAGACAGGGGTTTTGTACAATGAGCAGTTCTTC

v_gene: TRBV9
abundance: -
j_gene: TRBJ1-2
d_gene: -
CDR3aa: CASSVNPGTSHDGYTF
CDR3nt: TGTGCCAGCAGCGTCAACCCCGGGACCTCGCATGACGGCTACACCTTC

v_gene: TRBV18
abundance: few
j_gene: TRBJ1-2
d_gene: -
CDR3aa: CASSPTPDYGYTF
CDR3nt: TGTGCCAGCTCACCAACCCCGGACTATGGCTACACCTTC

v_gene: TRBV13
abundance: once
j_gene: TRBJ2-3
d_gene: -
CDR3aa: CASSLATSGYFGSGTDTQYF
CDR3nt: TGTGCCAGCAGCTTAGCCACATCAGGGTACTTCGGAAGTGGCACAGATACGCAGTATTTT

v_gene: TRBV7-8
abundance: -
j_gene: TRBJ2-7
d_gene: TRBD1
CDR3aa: CASSSQQGAYEQYF
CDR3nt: TGTGCCAGCAGCTCTCAACAGGGGGCCTACGAGCAGTACTTC

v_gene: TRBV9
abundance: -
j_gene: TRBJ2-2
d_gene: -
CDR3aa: CASSVDGSFNTGELFF
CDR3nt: TGTGCCAGCAGCGTAGATGGCAGCTTTAACACCGGGGAGCTGTTTTTT

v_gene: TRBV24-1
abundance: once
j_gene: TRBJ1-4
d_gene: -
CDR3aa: CATQTGANEKLFF
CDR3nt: TGTGCCACCCAGACAGGAGCAAATGAAAAACTGTTTTTT

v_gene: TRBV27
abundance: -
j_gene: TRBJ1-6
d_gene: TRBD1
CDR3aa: CASSATGQGYSPLHF
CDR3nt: TGTGCCAGCAGTGCAACGGGACAGGGCTATTCACCCCTCCACTTT

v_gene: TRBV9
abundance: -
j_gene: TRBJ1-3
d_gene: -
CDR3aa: CASSVIGSSGNTIYF
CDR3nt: TGTGCCAGCAGCGTTATCGGAAGCTCTGGAAACACCATATATTTT

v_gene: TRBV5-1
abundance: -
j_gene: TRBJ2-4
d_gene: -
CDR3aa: CASSLVQGTRDLAKNIQYF
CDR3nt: TGCGCCAGCAGCTTGGTCCAGGGCACCCGGGATCTAGCCAAAAACATTCAGTACTTC

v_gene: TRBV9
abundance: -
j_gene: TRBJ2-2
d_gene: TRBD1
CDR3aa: CASSLRHRGMETGELFF
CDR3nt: TGTGCCAGCAGCCTTAGACACAGGGGAATGGAGACCGGGGAGCTGTTTTTT

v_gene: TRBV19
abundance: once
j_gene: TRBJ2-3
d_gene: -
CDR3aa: CASSIDPRTDTQYF
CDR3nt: TGTGCCAGTAGTATAGATCCCCGCACAGATACGCAGTATTTT

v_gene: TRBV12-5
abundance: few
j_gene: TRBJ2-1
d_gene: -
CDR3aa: CASGSSSFRYNEQFF
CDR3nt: TGTGCTAGTGGTTCTAGCAGCTTCCGGTACAATGAGCAGTTCTTC

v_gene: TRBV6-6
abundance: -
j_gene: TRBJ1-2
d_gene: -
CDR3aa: CASSYIPGAYGYTF
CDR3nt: TGTGCCAGCAGTTACATCCCGGGAGCCTATGGCTACACCTTC

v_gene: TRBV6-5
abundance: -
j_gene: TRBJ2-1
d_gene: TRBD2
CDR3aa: CASSYWRGADNEQFF
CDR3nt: TGTGCCAGCAGTTACTGGCGGGGGGCGGACAATGAGCAGTTCTTC

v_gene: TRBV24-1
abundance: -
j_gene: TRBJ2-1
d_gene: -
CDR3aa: CATSDRGRGHARDGEQFF
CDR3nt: TGTGCCACCAGTGATCGGGGGCGGGGACACGCCCGTGACGGTGAGCAGTTCTTC

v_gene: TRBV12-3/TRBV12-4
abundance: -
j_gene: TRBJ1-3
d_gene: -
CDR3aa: CATGVHSGNTIYF
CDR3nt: TGTGCCACCGGTGTGCATTCTGGAAACACCATATATTTT

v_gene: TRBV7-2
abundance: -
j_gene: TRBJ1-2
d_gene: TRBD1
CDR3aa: CASSFQGDGYTF
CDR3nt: TGTGCCAGCAGCTTCCAGGGGGATGGCTACACCTTC

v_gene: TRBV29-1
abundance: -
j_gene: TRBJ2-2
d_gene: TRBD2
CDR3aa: CSVAGGNTGELFF
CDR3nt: TGCAGCGTGGCGGGAGGGAACACCGGGGAGCTGTTTTTT

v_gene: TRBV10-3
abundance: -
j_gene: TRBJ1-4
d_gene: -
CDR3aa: CAISEGGEKLFF
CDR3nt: TGTGCCATCAGTGAAGGTGGCGAAAAACTGTTTTTT

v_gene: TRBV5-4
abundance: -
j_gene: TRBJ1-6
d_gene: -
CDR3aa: CASSLRERGSPLHF
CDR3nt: TGTGCCAGCAGCTTGCGGGAGCGAGGTTCACCCCTCCACTTT

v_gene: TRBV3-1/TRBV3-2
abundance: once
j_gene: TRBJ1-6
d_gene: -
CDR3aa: CASSQAGAGNSPLHF
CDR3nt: TGTGCCAGCAGCCAAGCGGGGGCTGGGAATTCACCCCTCCACTTT

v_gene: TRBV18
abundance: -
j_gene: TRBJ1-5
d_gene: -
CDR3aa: CASSPGFGNQPQHF
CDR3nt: TGTGCCAGCTCACCAGGGTTTGGCAATCAGCCCCAGCATTTT

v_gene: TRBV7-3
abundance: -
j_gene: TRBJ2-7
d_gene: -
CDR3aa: CASSPSVSDEQYF
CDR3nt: TGTGCCAGCAGCCCTAGTGTCAGTGACGAGCAGTACTTC

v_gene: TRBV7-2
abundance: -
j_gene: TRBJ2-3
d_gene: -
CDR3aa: CASSLEVGPDTQYF
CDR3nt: TGTGCCAGCAGCTTAGAGGTGGGCCCAGATACGCAGTATTTT

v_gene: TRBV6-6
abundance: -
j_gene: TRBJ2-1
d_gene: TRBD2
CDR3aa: CASSYSVGGDNEQFF
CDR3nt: TGTGCCAGCAGTTATTCAGTGGGGGGGGACAATGAGCAGTTCTTC

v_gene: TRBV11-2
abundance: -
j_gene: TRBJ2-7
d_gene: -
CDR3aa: CASSLNRIYEQYF
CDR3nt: TGTGCCAGCAGCTTAAATAGGATCTACGAGCAGTACTTC

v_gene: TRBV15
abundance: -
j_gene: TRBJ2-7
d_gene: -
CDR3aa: CATSREFTGITNYEQYF
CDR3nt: TGTGCCACCAGCAGAGAGTTCACAGGGATTACAAACTACGAGCAGTACTTC

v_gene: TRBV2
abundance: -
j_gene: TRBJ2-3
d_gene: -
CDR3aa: CASSEGWVLGTDTQYF
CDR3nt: TGTGCCAGCAGTGAAGGATGGGTTCTGGGCACAGATACGCAGTATTTT

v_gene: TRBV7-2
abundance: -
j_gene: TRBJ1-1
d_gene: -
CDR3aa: CASSLRTRTEAFF
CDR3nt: TGTGCCAGCAGCTTAAGAACACGCACTGAAGCTTTCTTT

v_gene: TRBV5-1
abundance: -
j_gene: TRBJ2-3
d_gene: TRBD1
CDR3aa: CASSLQGASTDTQYF
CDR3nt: TGCGCCAGCAGCTTACAGGGGGCTAGCACAGATACGCAGTATTTT

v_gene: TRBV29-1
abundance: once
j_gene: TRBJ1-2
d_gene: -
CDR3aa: CSVEDRDGNYGYTF
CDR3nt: TGCAGCGTTGAAGATAGGGACGGGAACTATGGCTACACCTTC

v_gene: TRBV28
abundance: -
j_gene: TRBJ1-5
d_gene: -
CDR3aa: CASRRPAFNSNQPQHF
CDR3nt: TGTGCCAGCAGAAGGCCTGCCTTTAATAGCAATCAGCCCCAGCATTTT

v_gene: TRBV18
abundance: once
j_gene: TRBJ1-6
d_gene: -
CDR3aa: CASSPLAPIGSPLHF
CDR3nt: TGTGCCAGCTCACCCCTCGCTCCTATCGGCTCACCCCTCCACTTT

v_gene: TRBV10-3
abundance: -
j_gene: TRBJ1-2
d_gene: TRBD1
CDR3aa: CAISDPDRVYGYTF
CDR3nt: TGTGCCATCAGTGACCCCGACAGGGTCTATGGCTACACCTTC